This T cell receptor (beta chain) was sequenced during a study of OX40 agonist ivuxolimab in advanced cancers. Study details: Ivuxolimab, an agonist antibody against OX40 (CD134), was given to patients.

This clone was recorded only once. In germline, CDR1 is SNHLY, CDR2 FYNNEI. This CDR3 has 14 residues. Trimming cost V 7 bases and J 0 bases, with 13 bases left between them. Sequenced by immunoSEQ multiplex PCR; TCRdb stores in-frame clones only, minus some. The repertoire has around 57,000 clones, roughly 88% of them found once; the top ten carry roughly 2.6%. This clonotype was sampled from an adult with an advanced solid tumor such as melanoma, head and neck, liver or kidney cancer. The source was CD4+ or CD8+ T cells sorted from blood, collected in a trial of the OX40 agonist ivuxolimab. The chain joins TRBV2 to TRBJ2-7; possibly TRBD2 for D (6 bases). In DNA, the CDR3 is TGTGCCAGCAAAGGGGACTTCATCTCCTACGAGCAGTACTTC. Its translation is CASKGDFISYEQYF.